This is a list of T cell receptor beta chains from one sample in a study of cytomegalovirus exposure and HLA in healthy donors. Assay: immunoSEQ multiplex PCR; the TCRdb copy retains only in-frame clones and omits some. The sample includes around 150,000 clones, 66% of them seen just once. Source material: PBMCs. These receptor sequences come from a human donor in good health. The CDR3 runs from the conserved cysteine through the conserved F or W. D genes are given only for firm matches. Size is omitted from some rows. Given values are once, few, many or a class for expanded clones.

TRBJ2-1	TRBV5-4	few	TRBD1	TGTGCCAGCAGCCCCGACAGGGGCGAGGGGAATGAGCAGTTCTTC	CASSPDRGEGNEQFF
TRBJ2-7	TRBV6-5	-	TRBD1	TGTGCCAGCAGTCGACAGGGCTCCTACGAGCAGTACTTC	CASSRQGSYEQYF
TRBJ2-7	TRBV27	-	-	TGTGCCAGCAGTCCCGGGATCGAAGGAGACGAGCAGTACTTC	CASSPGIEGDEQYF
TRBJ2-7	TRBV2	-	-	TGTGCCAGCAGTGGCGGAGGAACCCCGGCTTACGAGCAGTACTTC	CASSGGGTPAYEQYF
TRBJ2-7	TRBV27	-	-	TGTGCCAGCAGTCACGGGACTCAGGCGTACGAGCAGTACTTC	CASSHGTQAYEQYF
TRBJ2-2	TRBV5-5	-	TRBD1	TGTGCCAGCAGCTTGGGACAGGGCCACACCGGGGAGCTGTTTTTT	CASSLGQGHTGELFF
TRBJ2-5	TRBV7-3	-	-	TGTGCCAGCAGCTTAATCGTTGCAGGGTTTATTAAAGAGACCCAGTACTTC	CASSLIVAGFIKETQYF
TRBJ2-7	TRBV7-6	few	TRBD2	TGTGCCAGCAGCTTAAGTAGCGGGGCTACCTACGAGCAGTACTTC	CASSLSSGATYEQYF
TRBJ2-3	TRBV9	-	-	TGTGCCAGCAGCGTTGAGGGAACAGATACGCAGTATTTT	CASSVEGTDTQYF
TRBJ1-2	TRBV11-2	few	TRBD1	TGTGCCAGCCAGGGACAGGGGAACTATGGCTACACCTTC	CASQGQGNYGYTF
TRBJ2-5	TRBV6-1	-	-	TGTGCCAGCAGTGAACGGCGAACAGGCGAGACCCAGTACTTC	CASSERRTGETQYF
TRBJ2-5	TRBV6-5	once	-	TGTGCCAGCAGTTACGGCAGGACTCAAGAGACCCAGTACTTC	CASSYGRTQETQYF
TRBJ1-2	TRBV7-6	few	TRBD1	TGTGCCAGCAGCTTATACGGGACCAACGGACAGGGGAACTATGGCTACACCTTC	CASSLYGTNGQGNYGYTF
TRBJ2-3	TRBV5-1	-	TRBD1	TGCGCCAGCAGCTGGGACAGGGCCACAGATACGCAGTATTTT	CASSWDRATDTQYF
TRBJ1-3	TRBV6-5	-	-	TGTGCCAGCAGGGACAGTGGAAACACCATATATTTT	CASRDSGNTIYF
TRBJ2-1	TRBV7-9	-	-	TGTGCCAGCAGCTTAGGAGACAGCCTTTCCTACAATGAGCAGTTCTTC	CASSLGDSLSYNEQFF
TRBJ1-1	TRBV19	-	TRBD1	TGTGCCAGTAGACCTCCGGGACAGGGTGCGGAAGCTTTCTTT	CASRPPGQGAEAFF
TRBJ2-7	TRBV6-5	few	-	TGTGCCAGCAGTTACGGCCCCCGCGGCGGGGACGAGCAGTACTTC	CASSYGPRGGDEQYF
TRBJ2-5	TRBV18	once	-	TGTGCCAGCTCACCTCAACAAGAGACCCAGTACTTC	CASSPQQETQYF